This T cell receptor beta chain was identified in a study of cytomegalovirus exposure and HLA in healthy donors. The overall study: Among about 179 million T cells, an earlier analysis found 117 million unique TCR beta sequences. Study-level results: In a later analysis, a genetic analysis reported fewer productive-TCR N-insertions in an Asian-associated ancestry cluster than the cohort average.

PCR primers comprised 60 Vbeta and 13 Jbeta primers. The table came from immunoSEQ multiplex PCR; TCRdb's copy has only in-frame clones and leaves some out. The repertoire holds approximately 160,000 clones, with 65% to 80% as singletons. A word on this clone: Its antigen is as yet unknown.

After removal of 6 bases from V and 5 bases from J, the junction contained 11 bases not matched to a gene. This CDR3 contains 15 residues. CDR1 and CDR2 from the germline V gene are SGHVS and FQNEAQ. Specimen: PBMCs. The origin of this receptor is a woman in her twenties or thirties in good health and CMV-seronegative. The chain links TRBV7-8 to TRBJ2-7, with 9 bases fitting TRBD1. In DNA form, the CDR3 reads TGTGCCAGCAGACGAACCGGGACAGGGTGGCACGAGCAGTACTTC. Protein sequence: CASRRTGTGWHEQYF.